Here is one T cell receptor beta chain with its context. This record comes from a study of cytotoxic CD8 clonotypes in ibrutinib-treated CLL. Study as a whole: Partial responses numbered roughly 25 and complete responses 2; after a median about 68 months, roughly 14 stayed remitted and approximately twelve progressed.

Generated by immunoSEQ multiplex PCR, the TCRdb table keeps only in-frame clones and is missing some. Among about 160,000 clones, approximately 84% were seen once, and the ten largest hold over 4.5%. Looked up from germline, CDR1 is MDHEN and CDR2 is SYDVKM. Between the trimmed V and J ends, which lost 3 bases and 2 bases, there was a span of 12 bases. The CDR3 contains 15 residues. The sample consisted of PBMCs, taken after 24 months of ibrutinib treatment. The chain employs TRBV28 and TRBJ2-3, with D unclear. This clonotype originated in a human donor with chronic lymphocytic leukemia. In DNA form, the CDR3 reads TGTGCCAGCAGTTTCAAGGGCGGAATCACAGATACGCAGTATTTT. Protein sequence: CASSFKGGITDTQYF.